This TCR beta chain was recovered during a study of memory CD8 T cells in hepatitis C reinfection. Time point given: late/post reinfection, 12 to 24 weeks after detection. Sorted cells were sequenced directly ex vivo without any in vitro expansion. Assay: immunoSEQ multiplex PCR; the TCRdb copy retains only in-frame clones and omits some. The data show around 45,000 clones, about 91% seen once. The CDR3 runs 15 residues. Trimming left V 5 bases short and J 4 bases short, with 17 bases between. CDR1 and CDR2 (germline): SGHVS, FNYEAQ. This receptor was identified in a man between 18 and 35 years old with hepatitis C virus infection. Sequences were obtained from naive CD8+ T cells sorted from blood. The rearrangement uses TRBV7-6 and TRBJ1-1; weak D call: TRBD1 (5 bases). The CDR3 is CASSHPGGRGTEAFF. Written as DNA, the CDR3 is TGTGCCAGCAGCCACCCGGGAGGAAGGGGCACTGAAGCTTTCTTT.